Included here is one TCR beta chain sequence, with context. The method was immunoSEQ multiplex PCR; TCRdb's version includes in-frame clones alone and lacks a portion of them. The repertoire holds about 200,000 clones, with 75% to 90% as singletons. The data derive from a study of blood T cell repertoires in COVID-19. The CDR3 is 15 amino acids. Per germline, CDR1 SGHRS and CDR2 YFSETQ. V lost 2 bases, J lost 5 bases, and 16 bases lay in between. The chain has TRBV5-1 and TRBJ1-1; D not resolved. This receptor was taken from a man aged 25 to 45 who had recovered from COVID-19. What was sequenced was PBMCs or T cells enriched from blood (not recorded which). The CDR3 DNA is TGCGCCAGCAGCTTTGGCCTCGGGTTGGGTACTGAAGCTTTCTTT. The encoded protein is CASSFGLGLGTEAFF.